This T cell receptor beta chain is drawn from a study of shared clonotypes between healthy human individuals. Study-wide points: Naive CD4 clonotype sharing across a few donors was about 5%. Estimated richness values were generally larger in naive subsets than in memory subsets.

Naive CD8 cells lacked CD45RO, underwent positive selection for CCR7 and left out terminally differentiated effector memory CD45RA+ cells. Each of the donors was a healthy adult who was HIV-negative and had not had a recent acute infection or vaccination. The CDR3 has 13 residues. V shed 5 bases and J shed 1 base, with 9 bases lying between them. Germline CDR1 PRHDT, CDR2 FYEKMQ (reference sequence). Comments on this clone: Its antigen remains unknown.

The study ran the assay at deep level. The data were produced by immunoSEQ multiplex PCR, yet TCRdb's version contains in-frame clones alone and is incomplete. The table has 630,000 or so clones, more than 95% seen once. The chain links TRBV13 to TRBJ2-7, with a possible D match to TRBD1 (6 bases). What was sequenced was naive CD8+ T cells sorted from blood. The sequence came from a man younger than 45 in good health. The CDR3 region is CASSTTGSYEQYF. DNA for the CDR3: TGTGCCAGCAGCACGACAGGTTCCTACGAGCAGTACTTC.